One T cell receptor beta chain is described in this entry. This sample stems from a study of regulatory T cells in long-lasting Graves disease. Looking at the study overall: Persistent Graves' disease required over 5 years of antithyroid drugs and positive TSH receptor antibodies.

The CDR3 has 13 amino acids. V lost 0 bases to trimming and J lost 4 bases, with 9 bases between them. The germline CDR1 and CDR2 sequences are DFQATT and SNEGSKA (reference sequence). iRepertoire HTBI primers and Arm-PCR of CDR3 regions built TCR beta libraries. TCRdb analysed the multiplex PCR reads with MiXCR anew, one entry per CDR3 protein. The sample lists 300,000 to 350,000 distinct CDR3 sequences, roughly 21% seen once, with just under 30% in the top ten. The time point was: persistent/refractory GD, antithyroid drugs over 5 years with positive TRAb. RNA from PBMCs was the source of the TCR library. Graves' disease diagnosis relied on American Thyroid Association guidelines.

The chain links TRBV20-1 to TRBJ1-2, with D hard to call. Material: peripheral blood mononuclear cells (PBMCs), obtained when the disease was refractory, from a patient treated with antithyroid drugs. This TCR came from a female donor with Graves disease. CDR3 in DNA: TGCAGTGCTAGAGACGAGGAGTCCTATGGCTACACCTTC. Protein: CSARDEESYGYTF.